The text below deals with one T cell receptor beta chain. The antigen remains undetermined. With 1 base removed from V and 2 bases from J, the gap between germline ends came to 12 bases. The CDR3 contains 16 residues. Germline V lookup: CDR1 LNHDA, CDR2 SQIVND (reference sequence). This sample stems from a study of cytomegalovirus exposure and HLA in healthy donors. Across the study: Unique TCR beta sequences numbering approximately 120 million came from 150 million to 200 million T cells in an earlier analysis.

The study ran its PCR with 60 Vbeta and 13 Jbeta primers. Authors' methods: Approximately 10 million shared chains were among 65 million to 85 million unique TCR beta chains counted in a later analysis. The method was immunoSEQ multiplex PCR; TCRdb's version includes in-frame clones alone and lacks a portion of them. V and J calls and clone size come straight from that table; D and trimming were deduced from the DNA. The sample consists of around 130,000 clones, roughly 78% of them appearing once. Study findings and constraints: The study had only CMV serostatus as immune exposure information. Generally TCR sequences proved uncommon, though certain public TCRs appeared in numerous donors.

This TCR derives from a man aged 30-40 years in good health and CMV-seronegative. The chain is built from TRBV19 and TRBJ2-1, with a tentative D call TRBD2 (6 bases). The specimen sequenced was PBMCs. This chain's CDR3 is CASSIVGGGPYNEQFF. Here the CDR3 DNA reads TGTGCCAGTAGTATAGTCGGGGGAGGTCCCTACAATGAGCAGTTCTTC.